These 2 T cell receptor beta chains originate from one sample sequenced in a study of CD8 T cells in ankylosing spondylitis. TCRdb reprocessed the 5' RACE reads with MiXCR, giving one entry per CDR3 protein. The table shows about 330,000 distinct CDR3 sequences, with around 7.6% occurring only once. General study findings and limits: Seemingly distinctive of ankylosing spondylitis blood was a TCR beta motif formed by eight highly homologous variants.

Their recognized antigens are unknown. The specimen was blood, either unsorted or a sorted T cell fraction (not recorded which). The receptors here all came from a male donor with ankylosing spondylitis.

This clonotype was detected only a few times. The chain recombines TRBV5-4 with TRBJ1-6; the D gene is possibly TRBD1 (5 bases). CDR1 is SGHNT and CDR2 is YYREEE in the germline V gene (reference sequence). CDR3 length equals 16 residues. V was trimmed by 0 bases and J by 6 bases, leaving 13 bases between them. CDR3 in DNA: TGTGCCAGCAGCTTGGGACAGTCAAGCAGTAATTCACCCCTCCACTTT. It translates to CASSLGQSSSNSPLHF.

In DNA form, the CDR3 reads TGCAGCGTTGAAGTGGGGACTAGCGGGAGGGGTGAGCAGTTCTTC. Translated, it gives CSVEVGTSGRGEQFF. This rearrangement joins TRBV29-1 to TRBJ2-1; 16 bases align to TRBD2. Per the germline V gene, CDR1 is SQVTM and CDR2 is ANQGSEA. CDR3 length equals 15 residues. After removal of 1 base from V and 9 bases from J, the junction contained 3 bases not matched to a gene.